This T cell receptor (beta chain) was recorded in a study of response to subunit inactivated influenza vaccine. Study-wide results and limits: Few additional T cells are recruited per seasonal influenza vaccination, authors suggested.

In its sample, this clonotype was seen many times. Its specificity is not known. This CDR3 is built from 13 residues. The V gene lost 3 bases and the J gene lost 7 bases, with 14 bases spanning the gap. Germline-derived CDR1 and CDR2 are SGHDT and YYEEEE. TCRdb processed the RT-PCR reads anew with MiXCR; each CDR3 protein has one entry. This sample has almost 250,000 distinct CDR3 sequences, with more than 9% found just once. The receptor was isolated from a man in his forties or fifties who received an inactivated influenza vaccine. This chain connects TRBV5-6 to TRBJ2-7; D not certain. The sample consisted of non-naive T cells sorted from PBMCs, taken 14 to 15 days before vaccination. For the CDR3, the DNA is TGTGCCAGCAGCTCGAGTCTTGGGCAGGAGCAGTACTTC. This gives the protein CASSSSLGQEQYF.